Sequencing of this T cell receptor beta chain was carried out in a study of identical twins. MiXCR, applied by TCRdb to the 5' RACE reads, yields one record per CDR3 protein. The repertoire consists of around 1.7 million distinct CDR3 sequences, with around a third occurring once and the leading ten covering over 0.25%. The ends were cut back, 0 bases at V and 2 bases at J, with 5 bases in the middle. The CDR3 extends over 13 amino acids. From germline, CDR1 is MNHNY and CDR2 SVGAGI (reference sequence). Sequencing was carried out using cord blood. The chain employs TRBV6-6 and TRBJ2-7; no firm D call. This sequence was found in a newborn girl in good health. CDR3: CASSYSQPYEQYF. The CDR3 region has the DNA TGTGCCAGCAGTTACTCGCAGCCCTACGAGCAGTACTTC.